Below, 16 T cell receptor beta chains from the same sample are listed, as sequenced in a study of blood T cell repertoires in COVID-19. TCRdb's copy holds only in-frame clones and misses some; the assay was immunoSEQ multiplex PCR. Of approximately 290,000 clones in the sample, over 75% were seen once. Sample: PBMCs or T cells enriched from blood (not recorded which). These receptor sequences come from a woman in her 30s who had recovered from COVID-19.

V is TRBV24-1 and J is TRBJ2-3; 8 bases align to TRBD1. The V segment lost 8 bases and the J segment 1 base; nucleotides outside the gene matches: 4. Looked up from germline, CDR1 is KGHDR and CDR2 is SFDVKD. The CDR3 has 14 amino acids. The CDR3 nucleotides read TGTGCCACCATGGACAGGGCAGGCACAGATACGCAGTATTTT. It yields the protein CATMDRAGTDTQYF.

J is TRBJ1-5 and V is TRBV15, with 8 nucleotides matching TRBD1. The V gene end was trimmed by 1 base and the J gene end by 4 bases; junction bases not matched to a gene: 9. The CDR3 contains 17 residues. CDR1 LNHNV and CDR2 YYDKDF come from the germline V gene (reference sequence). Here the CDR3 reads CATSRVPGQGWNQPQHF. DNA of the CDR3: TGTGCCACCAGCAGAGTTCCAGGACAGGGTTGGAATCAGCCCCAGCATTTT.

The chain is built from TRBV10-1 and TRBJ1-1; unclear D gene. Trimming took 6 bases from V and 0 from J, leaving 8 bases between them. The CDR3 has 13 amino acids. Germline V CDR1 and CDR2: WNHNN, SYGVQD (reference sequence). The CDR3 sequence is CASRRHVNTEAFF. CDR3 nucleotide sequence: TGCGCCAGCAGGAGACATGTGAACACTGAAGCTTTCTTT.

The CDR3 nucleotides read TGTGCCAGCAGTCTCGGGACTAGCGGTGATACGCAGTATTTT. Its translation: CASSLGTSGDTQYF. The chain is built from TRBV27 and TRBJ2-3, with 11 bases identical to TRBD2. The CDR3 has 14 residues. The ends lost 5 bases at V and 6 bases at J; junction bases unmatched: 4. CDR1 and CDR2 (germline): MNHEY, SMNVEV (reference sequence).

V gene TRBV27 combines with J gene TRBJ2-7, with D perhaps matching TRBD1 (5 bases). CDR1 MNHEY and CDR2 SMNVEV come from the germline V gene (reference sequence). The V and J ends lost 2 bases and 0 bases respectively, with 11 bases between them. The CDR3 contains 15 residues. The CDR3 region is CASSLKRQSSYEQYF. CDR3 DNA sequence: TGTGCCAGCAGTTTAAAGAGACAGAGCTCCTACGAGCAGTACTTC.

The chain employs TRBV6-5 and TRBJ2-7; TRBD1 aligns across 7 bases. Germline V gene lookup returns CDR1 MNHEY and CDR2 SVGAGI. Germline trimming cut 8 bases from V and 9 bases from J; bases unmatched to any gene: 13. The CDR3 covers 13 residues. The CDR3 DNA is TGTGCCAGCGGGCCGGGACAGCGGAGAGGGCAGTACTTC. This gives the protein CASGPGQRRGQYF.

The chain couples TRBV15 to TRBJ1-1; no clear D. Germline CDR1 is LNHNV and CDR2 is YYDKDF (reference sequence). Trimming pared 8 bases from V and 6 bases from J, leaving 16 bases between. The CDR3 contains 13 residues. The CDR3 nucleotides read TGTGCCACCCGGTGGGAAAGCGGGTCTGAAGCTTTCTTT. Protein: CATRWESGSEAFF.

CDR3 amino acids: CASSATANYGYTF. CDR3 DNA: TGTGCCAGCAGCGCTACGGCTAACTATGGCTACACCTTC. The chain uses TRBV2 and TRBJ1-2; D remains unclear. Looked up from germline, CDR1 is SNHLY and CDR2 is FYNNEI. The CDR3 has 13 amino acids. V was clipped by 6 bases and J by 0 bases, with 8 bases between them.

V gene TRBV12-2 combines with J gene TRBJ1-4; TRBD1 is the table's D call and was not checked against the DNA. TRBV12-2 is annotated as a pseudogene. The length of the CDR3 is 16 residues. DNA for the CDR3: TGTGCAAGTCGCCTAATTAACCGGGACAGATATGAAAAACTGTTTTTT. It specifies CASRLINRDRYEKLFF.

This chain joins TRBV19 and TRBJ1-5; D unresolved. Trimming cost V 7 bases and J 0 bases, with 7 bases left between them. The CDR3 extends over 13 amino acids. Germline assignment: CDR1 LNHDA and CDR2 SQIVND (reference sequence). The CDR3 region has the DNA TGTGCCAGTAATCCCCATAGCAATCAGCCCCAGCATTTT. Translation gives CASNPHSNQPQHF. Based on the CDR3 plus reference TRBV19 and TRBJ1-5, the full variable domain is DGGITQSPKYLFRKEGQNVTLSCEQNLNHDAMYWYRQDPGQGLRLIYYSQIVNDFQKGDIAEGYSVSREKKESFPLTVTSAQKNPTAFYLCASNPHSNQPQHFGDGTRLSIL.

This chain joins TRBV3-1 (or the pseudogene TRBV3-2) and TRBJ2-7, with D hard to call. The CDR3 totals 14 residues. Germline-derived CDR1 and CDR2 are LGHDT and YNNKEL (reference sequence). V lost 1 base to trimming and J lost 1 base, with 8 bases between them. In nucleotides, the CDR3 is TGTGCCAGCAGCCAAGGCAGAAAATCCTACGAGCAGTACTTC. Translation: CASSQGRKSYEQYF.

The CDR3 is CASSLDRQILSKLFF. As DNA, the CDR3 is TGTGCCAGCAGCTTAGATCGCCAGATATTATCCAAACTGTTTTTT. V and J are TRBV11-2 and TRBJ1-4; D is uncertain. Germline V gives CDR1 SGHAT, CDR2 FQNNGV. Trimming shortened V by 0 bases and J by 11 bases, and 16 bases separated the two germline ends. This CDR3 has 15 residues.

The chain carries TRBV10-3 and TRBJ2-7, with TRBD2 matching 12 bases. The CDR3 is 14 amino acids. Germline V lookup: CDR1 ENHRY, CDR2 SYGVKD. Trimming removed 2 bases from V and 5 bases from J; junction bases left unmatched: 1. CDR3 DNA: TGTGCCATCAGTGAGAGACTAGCGGGAGACGAGCAGTACTTC. It encodes CAISERLAGDEQYF.

CDR3 sequence: CASSLAGSGTGISYEQYF. The CDR3 DNA is TGTGCCAGCAGCTTAGCAGGGTCCGGGACAGGGATTTCCTACGAGCAGTACTTC. The rearrangement uses TRBV7-9 and TRBJ2-7; 9 bases fit TRBD1. V lost 0 bases, J lost 1 base, and 10 bases stayed unmatched. The CDR3 sequence is 18 residues long. The germline V gene has CDR1 SEHNR and CDR2 FQNEAQ (reference sequence).

The genes are TRBV4-2 and TRBJ1-6; D is unresolved. V lost 11 bases, J lost 3 bases, and 17 bases lay in between. The CDR3 is made up of 15 amino acids. Germline CDR1 and CDR2: LGHNA and YNFKEQ. The CDR3 reads CAPNTGKVYNSPLHF. The DNA of the CDR3 is TGTGCCCCAAATACGGGGAAGGTCTATAATTCACCCCTCCACTTT.

The chain has TRBV4-1 and TRBJ2-7; TRBD2 aligns across 8 bases. Germline assignment: CDR1 MGHRA and CDR2 YSYEKL. V was pared by 1 base and J by 0 bases, with 8 bases of the junction left unmatched. The CDR3 covers 17 residues. The CDR3 sequence is CASSQGAGGYSSYEQYF. CDR3 DNA: TGCGCCAGCAGCCAAGGCGCGGGGGGTTATAGCTCCTACGAGCAGTACTTC.